The clone carrying this T cell receptor (beta chain) has just a few counts. Time point denoted: healthy volunteer bleed at 6 weeks. Researchers extracted total RNA from unfractionated whole blood. The V gene lost 3 bases and the J gene lost 0 bases, with 6 bases spanning the gap. CDR1 is SQVTM and CDR2 is ANQGSEA in the germline V gene. The CDR3 sequence is 13 residues long. The data derive from a study of human T cells and chemical hapten exposure. TCRdb recomputed calls from the RACE reads with MiXCR, one row per CDR3 protein. This sample carries around 47,000 distinct CDR3 sequences, about 3.7% of them seen once, and the ten largest clones take about 5.6%.

The chain employs TRBV29-1 and TRBJ2-1; no firm D call. Sample: whole blood. This receptor was identified in a human donor in good health. Some clones in this sample may be carry-over from other donors' samples. In DNA, the CDR3 is TGCAGCGTTGACCCAAGCTCCTACAATGAGCAGTTCTTC. As protein: CSVDPSSYNEQFF.